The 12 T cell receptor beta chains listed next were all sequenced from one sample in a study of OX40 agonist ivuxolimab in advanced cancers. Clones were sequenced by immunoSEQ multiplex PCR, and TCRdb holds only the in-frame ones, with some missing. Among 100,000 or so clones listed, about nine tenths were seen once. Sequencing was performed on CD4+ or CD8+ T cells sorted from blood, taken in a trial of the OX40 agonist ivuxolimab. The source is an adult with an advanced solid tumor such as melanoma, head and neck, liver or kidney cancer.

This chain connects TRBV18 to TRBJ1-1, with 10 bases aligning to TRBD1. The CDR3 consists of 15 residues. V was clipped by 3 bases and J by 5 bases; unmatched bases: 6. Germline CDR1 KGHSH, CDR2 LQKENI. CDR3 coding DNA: TGTGCCAGCTCACCGATCCGGGACAGGGGAACTGAAGCTTTCTTT. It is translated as CASSPIRDRGTEAFF.

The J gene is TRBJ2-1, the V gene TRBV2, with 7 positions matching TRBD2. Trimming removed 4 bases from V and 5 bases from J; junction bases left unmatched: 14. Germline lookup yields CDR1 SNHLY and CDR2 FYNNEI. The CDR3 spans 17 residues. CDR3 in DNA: TGTGCCAGCAGTGGGGGGTTTCTAGCGGCGCTCAACAATGAGCAGTTCTTC. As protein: CASSGGFLAALNNEQFF.

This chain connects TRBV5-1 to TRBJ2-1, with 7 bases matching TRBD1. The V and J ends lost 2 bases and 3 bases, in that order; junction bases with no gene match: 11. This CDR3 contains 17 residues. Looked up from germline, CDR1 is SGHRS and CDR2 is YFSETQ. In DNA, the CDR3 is TGCGCCAGCAGCTTTGTATCAGGGGGTTCTAGCTACAATGAGCAGTTCTTC. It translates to CASSFVSGGSSYNEQFF. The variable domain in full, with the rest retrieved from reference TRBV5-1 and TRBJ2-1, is KAGVTQTPRYLIKTRGQQVTLSCSPISGHRSVSWYQQTPGQGLQFLFEYFSETQRNKGNFPGRFSGRQFSNSRSEMNVSTLELGDSALYLCASSFVSGGSSYNEQFFGPGTRLTVL.

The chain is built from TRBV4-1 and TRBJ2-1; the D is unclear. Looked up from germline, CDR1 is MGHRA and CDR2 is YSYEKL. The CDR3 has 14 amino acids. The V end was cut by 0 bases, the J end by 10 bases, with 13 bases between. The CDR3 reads CASSQDPVGFEQFF. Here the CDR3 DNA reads TGCGCCAGCAGCCAAGATCCCGTGGGTTTCGAGCAGTTCTTC.

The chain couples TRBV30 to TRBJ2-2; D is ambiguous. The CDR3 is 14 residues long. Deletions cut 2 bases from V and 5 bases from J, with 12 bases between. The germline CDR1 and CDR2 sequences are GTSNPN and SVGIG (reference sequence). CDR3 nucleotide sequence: TGTGCCTGGAGTCCCAGTCGGCGGACCGGGGAGCTGTTTTTT. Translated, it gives CAWSPSRRTGELFF.

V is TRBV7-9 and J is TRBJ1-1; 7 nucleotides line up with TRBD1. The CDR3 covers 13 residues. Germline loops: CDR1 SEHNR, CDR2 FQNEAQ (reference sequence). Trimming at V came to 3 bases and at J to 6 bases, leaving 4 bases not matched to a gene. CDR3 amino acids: CASSFPRGSEAFF. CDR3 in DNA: TGTGCCAGCAGCTTCCCCAGGGGGTCTGAAGCTTTCTTT.

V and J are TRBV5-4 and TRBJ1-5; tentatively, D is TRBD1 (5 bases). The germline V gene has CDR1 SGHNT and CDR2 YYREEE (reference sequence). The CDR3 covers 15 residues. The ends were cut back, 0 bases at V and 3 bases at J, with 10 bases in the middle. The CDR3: CASSLDLDTNQPQHF. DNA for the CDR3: TGTGCCAGCAGCTTGGATTTGGACACCAATCAGCCCCAGCATTTT.

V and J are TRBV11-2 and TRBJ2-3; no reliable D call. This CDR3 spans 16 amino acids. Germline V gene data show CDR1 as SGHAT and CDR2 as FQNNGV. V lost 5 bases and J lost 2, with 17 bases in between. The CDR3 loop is CASSPGVRGVTDTQYF. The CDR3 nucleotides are TGTGCCAGCAGCCCCGGCGTCCGAGGTGTCACAGATACGCAGTATTTT.

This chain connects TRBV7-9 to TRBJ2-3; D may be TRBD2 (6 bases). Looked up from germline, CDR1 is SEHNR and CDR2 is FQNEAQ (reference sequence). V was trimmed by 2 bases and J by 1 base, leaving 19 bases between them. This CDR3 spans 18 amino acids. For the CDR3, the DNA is TGTGCCAGCAGCTTAAGCCTGTGGGGGACTCCCGGCACAGATACGCAGTATTTT. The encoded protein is CASSLSLWGTPGTDTQYF. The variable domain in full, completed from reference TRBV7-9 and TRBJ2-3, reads DTGVSQNPRHKITKRGQNVTFRCDPISEHNRLYWYRQTLGQGPEFLTYFQNEAQLEKSRLLSDRFSAERPKGSFSTLEIQRTEQGDSAMYLCASSLSLWGTPGTDTQYFGPGTRLTVL.

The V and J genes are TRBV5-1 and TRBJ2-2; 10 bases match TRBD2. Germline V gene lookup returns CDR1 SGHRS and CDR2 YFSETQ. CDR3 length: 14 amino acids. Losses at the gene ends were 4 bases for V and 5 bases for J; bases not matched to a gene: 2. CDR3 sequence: CASSPGLATGELFF. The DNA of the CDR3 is TGCGCCAGCAGCCCGGGACTAGCGACCGGGGAGCTGTTTTTT.

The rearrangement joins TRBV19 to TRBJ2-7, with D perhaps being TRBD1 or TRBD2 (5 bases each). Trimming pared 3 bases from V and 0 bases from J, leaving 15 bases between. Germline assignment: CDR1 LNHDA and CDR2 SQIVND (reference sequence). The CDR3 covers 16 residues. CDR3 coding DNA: TGTGCCAGTAGTATCCGAGGGGTGCGGAGCTCCTACGAGCAGTACTTC. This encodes CASSIRGVRSSYEQYF.

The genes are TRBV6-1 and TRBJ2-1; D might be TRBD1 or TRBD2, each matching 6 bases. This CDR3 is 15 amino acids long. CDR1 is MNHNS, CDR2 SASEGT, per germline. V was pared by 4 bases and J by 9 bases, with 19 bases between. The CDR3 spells CASSVLLGGPGEQFF. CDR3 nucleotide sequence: TGTGCCAGCAGTGTTCTTTTAGGGGGGCCTGGTGAGCAGTTCTTC.